This record looks at one TCR beta chain sequence and its context. No antigen is known for it. Qualities for individual bases were not recorded, and no much larger clone is one base off. V has 6 bases trimmed and J has 4 bases trimmed; junction bases matching no gene number 9. As encoded in the germline V gene, CDR1 is SGHAT while CDR2 is FQNNGV. The CDR3 holds 15 amino acids from the cysteine to the phenylalanine. Only CDR3 DNA is held: 45 bases, read in frame from base 1. Whole blood was collected in K2EDTA tubes by collaborating institutions according to the institutions' own protocols. Collaborator samples were shipped for TCRbeta analysis as frozen whole blood, isolated PBMCs, or DNA extracted from either sample type. The record originates from a study of blood T cell repertoires in COVID-19 (dated by TCRdb to about 2020). Looking at the study overall: Samples from collaborators originated in the United States, Italy and Spain and spanned both the acute and convalescent phases of COVID-19. Subjects who had been exposed to COVID-19, were actively infected with it, or had recovered from it provided the deeply sampled blood TCRbeta repertoires that made up the dataset. Where available, HLA class I and class II types were obtained from metadata supplied by the sample provider rather than from assay-based typing. The repertoires were released in a freely available public database intended as a resource for research on the immune response to SARS-CoV-2. Nearly every sample came with metadata listing a de-identified subject ID, COVID-19 status, age in years and sex. The prospective study material was composed of cDNA or gDNA derived from T cells, B-cell-depleted T cells, or PBMCs. Samples came from the ongoing ImmuneRACE study (first 160 participants) plus 1,254 subjects from 6 global collaborators.

TCRbeta CDR3 regions were amplified from genomic DNA by means of the immunoSEQ Assay, a bias-controlled multiplex PCR. Turning to the authors' computational methods: The number of nucleated cells in each sample was estimated by amplification of reference gene primers within the assay. To quantify the absolute abundance of each unique TCRbeta CDR3 rearrangement, sequence reads were collapsed and filtered. For each sample, productive Simpson clonality was calculated by taking the square root of Simpson's diversity index across productive rearrangements. TCRdb retrieved this table from immuneACCESS and kept in-frame rearrangements only. Not all clones are present; in checked studies, unresolved V genes account for under half, and no reason is known for the remainder. The V and J calls and the clone size are those of that table, but D and trimming were determined from the DNA. The sample yields about 58,000 clones; about 88% were counted once. The ten largest clones take up roughly 8.4% of the sample.

General findings and caveats noted by the study authors: How much clinical and demographic metadata was included differed by source and by participant, and the metadata was provided uncurated.

Specimen: peripheral blood. The rearrangement joined TRBV11-2 to TRBJ1-2; the junction holds 9 bases that match TRBD1. The source is a woman in her 70s with active COVID-19. The nucleotide sequence reads TGTGCCAGCAGACAACCGGGACAGGGTGGCTATGGCTACACCTTC. Translation gives CASRQPGQGGYGYTF.